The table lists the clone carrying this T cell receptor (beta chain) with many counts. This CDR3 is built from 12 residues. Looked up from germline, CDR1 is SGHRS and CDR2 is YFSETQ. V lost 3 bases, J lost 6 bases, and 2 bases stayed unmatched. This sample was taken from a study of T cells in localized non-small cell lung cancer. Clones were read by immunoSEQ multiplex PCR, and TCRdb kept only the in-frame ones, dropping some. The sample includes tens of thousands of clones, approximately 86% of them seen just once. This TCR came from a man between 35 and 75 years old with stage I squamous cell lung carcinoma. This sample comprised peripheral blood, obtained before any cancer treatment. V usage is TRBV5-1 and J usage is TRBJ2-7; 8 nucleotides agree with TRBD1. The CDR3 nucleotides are TGCGCCAGCAGCTGGACAGGGTCCGAGCAGTACTTC. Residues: CASSWTGSEQYF.